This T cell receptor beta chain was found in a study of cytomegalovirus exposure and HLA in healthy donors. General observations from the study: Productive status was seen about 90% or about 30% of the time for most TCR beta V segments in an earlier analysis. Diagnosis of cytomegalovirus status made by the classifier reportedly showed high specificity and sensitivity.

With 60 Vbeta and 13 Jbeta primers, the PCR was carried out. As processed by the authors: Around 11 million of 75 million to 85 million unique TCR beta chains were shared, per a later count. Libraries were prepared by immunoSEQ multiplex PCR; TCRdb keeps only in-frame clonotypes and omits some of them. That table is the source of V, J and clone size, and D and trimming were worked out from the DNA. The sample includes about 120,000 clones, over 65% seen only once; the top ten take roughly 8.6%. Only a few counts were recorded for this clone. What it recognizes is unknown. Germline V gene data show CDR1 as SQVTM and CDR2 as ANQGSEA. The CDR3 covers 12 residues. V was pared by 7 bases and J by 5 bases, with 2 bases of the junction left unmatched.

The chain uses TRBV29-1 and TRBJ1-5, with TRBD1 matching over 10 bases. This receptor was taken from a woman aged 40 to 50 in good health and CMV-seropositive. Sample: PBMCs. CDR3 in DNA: TGCAGCGCTGGACAGGGGGATCAGCCCCAGCATTTT. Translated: CSAGQGDQPQHF.